Included here is one T cell receptor beta chain sequence, with context. The antigen is undetermined. Germline assignment: CDR1 SGHTA and CDR2 FQGNSA. CDR3 length: 14 residues. J was trimmed by 0 bases and V by 10 bases; bases with no gene match: 8. This record belongs to a study of shared clonotypes between healthy human individuals. Study-wide results and limits: Relative to memory subsets, naive subsets generally showed larger estimated richness.

Produced via immunoSEQ multiplex PCR; TCRdb's table is partial and in-frame only. The sample shows about 1 million clones, roughly 75% of them seen only once. The sequence derives from a man younger than 35 in good health. This chain links TRBV7-2 with TRBJ1-1; 7 bases are a match to TRBD1. Sequenced sample: memory CD4+ T cells sorted from blood. The subset: CD45RA-negative fraction. CDR3 nucleotides: TGTGCCACCTACCCGACAGGGATGAACACTGAAGCTTTCTTT. Translating it yields CATYPTGMNTEAFF.